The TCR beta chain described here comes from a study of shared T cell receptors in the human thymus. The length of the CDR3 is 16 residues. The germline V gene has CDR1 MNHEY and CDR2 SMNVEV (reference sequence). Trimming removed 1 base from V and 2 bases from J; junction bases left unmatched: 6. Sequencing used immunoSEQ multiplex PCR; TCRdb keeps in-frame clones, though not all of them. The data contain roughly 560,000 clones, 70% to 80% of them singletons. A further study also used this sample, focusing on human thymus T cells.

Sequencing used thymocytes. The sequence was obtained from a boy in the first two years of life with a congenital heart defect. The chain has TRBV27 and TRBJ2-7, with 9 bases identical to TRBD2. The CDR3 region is CASSLLAGGAAYEQYF. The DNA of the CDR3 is TGTGCCAGCAGTTTATTGGCGGGAGGGGCGGCCTACGAGCAGTACTTC.